Below are 3 T cell receptor beta chains sequenced from a single sample in a study of blood T cells in healthy people across ages. Then a second PCR, running about 7 to 11 cycles, was carried out with a sample-barcoded 5' primer and a J-beta primer mix. A single record per CDR3 protein comes from TCRdb applying MiXCR to the 5' RACE reads. The sample lists some 890,000 distinct CDR3 sequences, almost 30% occurring once. These data were also filed under a second study, of T cells of mothers and their children.

The specimen was blood. These receptors were collected from a woman between 40 and 55 years old in good health.

This clonotype was picked up many times. V usage is TRBV20-1 and J usage is TRBJ2-5; TRBD2 agrees at 10 bases. The germline V gene encodes CDR1 DFQATT and CDR2 SNEGSKA (reference sequence). The V and J ends lost 2 bases and 11 bases, in that order; junction bases with no gene match: 11. The CDR3 extends over 14 amino acids. CDR3 residues: CSARSLAGDQEQYF. CDR3 nucleotide sequence: TGCAGTGCTAGAAGTCTAGCGGGGGACCAAGAGCAGTACTTC.

The chain combines TRBV4-1 with TRBJ2-4; tentatively, D is TRBD1 or TRBD2 (6 bases each). The CDR3 consists of 13 residues. V was pared by 3 bases and J by 6 bases, with 9 bases between. The germline V gene encodes CDR1 MGHRA and CDR2 YSYEKL. The CDR3 reads CASSHRGLNIQYF. For the CDR3, the DNA is TGCGCCAGCAGCCACAGGGGACTAAACATTCAGTACTTC.

This clonotype was seen just once. A much larger clone differs by one base, so this may be a read error. The chain carries TRBV28 and TRBJ2-3, with D maybe TRBD2 (6 bases). Germline V CDR1 and CDR2: MDHEN, SYDVKM. The CDR3 extends over 16 amino acids. Trimming removed 2 bases at V and 0 bases at J, with 12 bases between. Here the CDR3 DNA reads TGTGCCAGCAGTTTAGTATGGCGGGGAAGCACAGATACGCAGTATTTT. Its protein product is CASSLVWRGSTDTQYF.